This section outlines one TCR beta chain sequence together with its context. The specificity of this receptor is unknown. Qualities for individual bases were not recorded, and no much larger clone is one base off. The data belong to a study of shared clonotypes between healthy human individuals (dated by TCRdb to 2018 to 2020). Broadly, across the study: The cohort comprised a couple of women and a few men aged 18 to 49 years. For each donor, CD4 naive and CD4 memory were each run on three plates, CD8 naive on two plates, and CD8 memory on one plate. To estimate repertoire size and how much clonotypes are shared between individuals, the study performed deep sequencing of blood TCR repertoires from roughly five healthy adults. Leukapheresis yielded between about 0.8 and 9.5 billion PBMCs per donor. Libraries were prepared and TCR repertoires were sequenced by different laboratories using diverse techniques, in order to increase sequencing depth and limit assay-specific biases.

Unmatched junction bases come to 10, with V trimmed by 4 bases and J by 3 bases. CDR1 is given as SGHVS and CDR2 as FQNEAQ, both from the germline V gene. Spanning cysteine to phenylalanine, the CDR3 consists of 17 amino acids. The retained sequence is limited to the CDR3, 51 bases, with the frame set at the first base. On the study overall, not on this receptor specifically: Pairwise subsampling led to the expectation that sequencing depth would affect the degree of clonotype sharing among donors. About 4.5% of naive CD4, approximately 3.7% of naive CD8, roughly 2.4% of memory CD4, and 0.35% to 0.4% of memory CD8 clonotypes were shared across several donors. Incomplete sequencing was indicated by rarefaction of sorted-subset datasets, despite the large sequencing depth. Clonotypes shared by all four sorted-subset donors showed higher generation probabilities than non-shared clonotypes. Because the study included a small number of donors, the genetic and exposure-history diversity represented was limited. Sampling was restricted to blood, and TCR repertoires in tissue are likely to differ from TCR repertoires in blood. Larger estimated clonotype richness was generally found for naive subsets than for memory subsets.

TCR CDR3 regions were amplified from genomic DNA by multiplex PCR using the deep immunoSEQ assay. Genomic DNA extracted from each cell subset was distributed evenly over all wells of several immunoSEQ 96-well plates, and each plate served as one replicate. For sorted subsets, each replicate PCR was loaded with roughly 200 ng genomic DNA, equivalent to 25,000 to 35,000 T cell genomes. Purified libraries were measured with a Qubit 3.0 fluorometer, size-checked on a Bioanalyzer 2100, and measured again with the KAPA Library Quantification kit. Each immunoSEQ 96-well plate was sequenced on its own single-read 150-cycle Illumina NextSeq 550 flow cell. The original pipeline was this. Because only junctional sequences without quality scores were contained in the immunoSEQ output, filtering matching that applied to full-length reads could not be performed. To assign V/J genes and CDR3, sequences were annotated against IMGT germline references using PyIR, a Python wrapper for IgBLAST v1.9. Reads were removed for weak V/J assignments (E-value above 1e-6), missing CDR3, stop codons, out-of-frame junctions, or ambiguous translated residues. A V3J clonotype was defined by an identical inferred V gene, J gene, and CDR3 amino acid sequence. Percentage overlap between repertoires was computed as shared unique clonotypes divided by the size of the smaller repertoire. RTK rarefaction, the Chao1 estimator, and Recon v2.1 estimates of unobserved clonotypes were used to assess repertoire richness. Generation probabilities were computed with OLGA for all TCRbeta clonotypes obtained by the gDNA method from several donors. TCRdb holds this immuneACCESS table with in-frame rearrangements only. Some clones are missing; in checked studies, unresolved V genes explain under half, and the rest has no known cause. Clone size and the V and J calls come from that table; the DNA yielded D and trimming. A total of about 2,200,000 clones appear in this sample, about 92% of them only once. The top ten clones comprise 1.5% to 2% of the sample.

For the CD8 naive samples, CD45RO-negative cells were positively selected for CCR7, yielding a CD45RA+CCR7+ population from which TemRA cells were excluded. Healthy HIV-negative adults with no recently reported acute infections or vaccinations were included as donors. Every donor was a Caucasian adult residing in Nashville, Tennessee, USA. After blood collection by leukapheresis, PBMCs were isolated using Ficoll-Histopaque density gradient centrifugation and then cryopreserved in the vapor phase of liquid nitrogen. Purity and quantity of every magnetically sorted T cell population were checked by analytical flow cytometry. Genomic DNA was isolated from every sorted fraction and measured by UV absorbance on a Nanodrop 2000c.

The chain couples TRBV7-8 to TRBJ1-4; the central 8 bases match TRBD1. This sequence was found in a man aged 18 to 30 in good health. Some clones in this sample may be carry-over from other donors' samples. The sequenced sample was naive CD8+ T cells from PBMCs. This sample's cell subset or site label indicates: CD45RA+CCR7+. CDR3 region: CASSWDRSAWANEKLFF. The nucleotides are TGTGCCAGCAGCTGGGACAGGTCCGCGTGGGCTAATGAAAAACTGTTTTTT.